The present entry profiles one T cell receptor (beta chain) with its context. Its antigen remains unknown. Ipilimumab CTLA-4 blockade and focal radiation were given to patients with chemo-refractory metastatic non-small-cell lung cancer. Some clones are missing from TCRdb's copy, which holds only in-frame ones; the method was immunoSEQ multiplex PCR. The table shows 40,000 to 60,000 clones, with less than 90% occurring only once. The sample originates from a study of radiotherapy plus CTLA-4 blockade in lung cancer. At the level of the study: Patients showed objective responses in 18% of cases, and disease control was achieved by under 40%. Findings and limits, study-wide: Radiotherapy was combined with ipilimumab, and tumor-derived TCR clones then expanded in blood. The best predictor of response was reported to be early blood T cell clone dynamics, with interferon-beta.

The CDR3 spans 14 residues. Trimming took off 1 base at V and 4 bases at J, with 10 bases between the two ends. The germline gives CDR1 LGHNT, CDR2 FRNRAP. The TCR comes from a human donor with non-small cell lung cancer that progressed on radiotherapy plus ipilimumab. Some clones in this sample may be carry-over from other donors' samples. The chain carries TRBV12-5 and TRBJ1-1; D is ambiguous. This material consisted of peripheral blood, taken from a patient treated with radiotherapy plus ipilimumab. The CDR3, as DNA: TGTGCTAGTGGTTTGGAACCAGTTGGCACTGAAGCTTTCTTT. This translates into CASGLEPVGTEAFF.